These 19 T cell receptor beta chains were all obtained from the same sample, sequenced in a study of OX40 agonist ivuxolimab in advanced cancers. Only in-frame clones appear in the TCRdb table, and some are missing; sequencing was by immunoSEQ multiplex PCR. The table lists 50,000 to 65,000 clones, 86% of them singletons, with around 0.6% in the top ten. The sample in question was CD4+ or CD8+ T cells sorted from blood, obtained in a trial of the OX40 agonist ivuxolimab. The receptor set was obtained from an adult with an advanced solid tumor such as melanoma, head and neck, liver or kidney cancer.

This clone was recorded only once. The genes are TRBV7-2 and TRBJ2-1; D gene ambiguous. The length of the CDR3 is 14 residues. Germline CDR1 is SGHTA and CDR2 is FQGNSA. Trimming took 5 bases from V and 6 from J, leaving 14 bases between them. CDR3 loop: CASSPQSRFNEQFF. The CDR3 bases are TGTGCCAGCAGCCCCCAAAGCAGGTTCAATGAGCAGTTCTTC.

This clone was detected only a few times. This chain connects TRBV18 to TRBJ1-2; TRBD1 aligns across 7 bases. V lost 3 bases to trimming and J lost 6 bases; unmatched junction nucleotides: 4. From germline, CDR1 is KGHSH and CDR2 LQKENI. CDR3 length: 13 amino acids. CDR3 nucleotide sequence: TGTGCCAGCTCACCCGGGACAGAGAATGGCTACACCTTC. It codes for CASSPGTENGYTF.

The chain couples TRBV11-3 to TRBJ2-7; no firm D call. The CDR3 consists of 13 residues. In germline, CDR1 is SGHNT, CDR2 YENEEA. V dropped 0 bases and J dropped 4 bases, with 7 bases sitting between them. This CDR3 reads CASSLDPQYEQYF. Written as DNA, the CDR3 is TGTGCCAGCAGCTTAGACCCGCAATACGAGCAGTACTTC.

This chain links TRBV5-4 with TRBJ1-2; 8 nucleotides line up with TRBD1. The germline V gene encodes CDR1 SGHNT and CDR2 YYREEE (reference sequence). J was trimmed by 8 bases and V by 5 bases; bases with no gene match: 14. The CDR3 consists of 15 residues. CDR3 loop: CASSSRDRSPWGYTF. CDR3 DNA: TGTGCCAGCAGTTCCCGGGACAGGAGCCCTTGGGGCTACACCTTC.

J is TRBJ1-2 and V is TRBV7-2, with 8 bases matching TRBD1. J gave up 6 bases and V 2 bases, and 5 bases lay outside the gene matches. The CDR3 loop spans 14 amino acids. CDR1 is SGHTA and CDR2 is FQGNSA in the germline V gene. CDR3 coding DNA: TGTGCCAGCAGCTTACAAGGACAGGGTAATGGCTACACCTTC. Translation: CASSLQGQGNGYTF. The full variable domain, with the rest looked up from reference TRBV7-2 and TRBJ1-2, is GAGVSQSPSNKVTEKGKDVELRCDPISGHTALYWYRQSLGQGLEFLIYFQGNSAPDKSGLPSDRFSAERTGGSVSTLTIQRTQQEDSAVYLCASSLQGQGNGYTFGSGTRLTVV.

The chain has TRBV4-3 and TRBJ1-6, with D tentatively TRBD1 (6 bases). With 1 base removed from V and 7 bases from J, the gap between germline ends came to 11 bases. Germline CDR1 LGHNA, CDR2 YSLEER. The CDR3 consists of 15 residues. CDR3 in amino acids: CASSQVQGPNSPLHF. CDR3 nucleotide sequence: TGCGCCAGCAGCCAAGTTCAGGGGCCGAATTCACCCCTCCACTTT.

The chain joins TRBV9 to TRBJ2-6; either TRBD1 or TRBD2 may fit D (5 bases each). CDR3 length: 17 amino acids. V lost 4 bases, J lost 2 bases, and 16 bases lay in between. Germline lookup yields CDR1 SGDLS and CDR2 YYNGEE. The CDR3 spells CASSPAGPGTGANVLTF. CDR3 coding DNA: TGTGCCAGCAGCCCCGCGGGTCCAGGGACTGGGGCCAACGTCCTGACTTTC.

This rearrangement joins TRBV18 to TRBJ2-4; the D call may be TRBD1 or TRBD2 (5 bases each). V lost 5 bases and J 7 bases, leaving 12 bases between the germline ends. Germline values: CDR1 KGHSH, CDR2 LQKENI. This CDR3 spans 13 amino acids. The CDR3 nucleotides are TGTGCCAGCTCAACCGGGACGGACAACATTCAGTACTTC. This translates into CASSTGTDNIQYF.

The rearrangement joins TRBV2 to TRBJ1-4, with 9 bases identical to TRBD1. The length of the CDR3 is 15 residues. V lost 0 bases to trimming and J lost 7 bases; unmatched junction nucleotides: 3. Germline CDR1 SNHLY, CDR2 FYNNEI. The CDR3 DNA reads TGTGCCAGCAGTGAAGCAGAGGGACAGGGTGAAAAACTGTTTTTT. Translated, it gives CASSEAEGQGEKLFF.

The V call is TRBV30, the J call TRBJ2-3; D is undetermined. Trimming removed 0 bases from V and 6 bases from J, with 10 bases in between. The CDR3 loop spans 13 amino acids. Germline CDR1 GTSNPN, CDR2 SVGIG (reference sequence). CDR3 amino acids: CAWSVSVADTQYF. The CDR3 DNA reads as TGTGCCTGGAGTGTATCGGTCGCGGATACGCAGTATTTT.

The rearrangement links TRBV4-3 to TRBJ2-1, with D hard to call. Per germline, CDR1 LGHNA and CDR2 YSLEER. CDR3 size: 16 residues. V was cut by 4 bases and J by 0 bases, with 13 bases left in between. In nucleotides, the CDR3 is TGCGCCAGCAGCCCAGGATTCGCGCTCTCCTACAATGAGCAGTTCTTC. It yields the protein CASSPGFALSYNEQFF.

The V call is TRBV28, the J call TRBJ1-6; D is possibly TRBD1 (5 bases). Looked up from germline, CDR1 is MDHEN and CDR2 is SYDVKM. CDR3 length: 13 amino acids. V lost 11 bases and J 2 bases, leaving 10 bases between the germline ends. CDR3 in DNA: TGTGCCGGTGGGGCTACCTATAATTCACCCCTCCACTTT. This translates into CAGGATYNSPLHF.

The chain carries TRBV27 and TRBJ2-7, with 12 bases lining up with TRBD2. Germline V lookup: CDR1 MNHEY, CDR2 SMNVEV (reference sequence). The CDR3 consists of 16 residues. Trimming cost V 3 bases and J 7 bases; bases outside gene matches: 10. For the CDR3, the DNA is TGTGCCAGCAGTTTTTGGTCTAGCGGGGGGGCTCGGGAGCAGTACTTC. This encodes CASSFWSSGGAREQYF.

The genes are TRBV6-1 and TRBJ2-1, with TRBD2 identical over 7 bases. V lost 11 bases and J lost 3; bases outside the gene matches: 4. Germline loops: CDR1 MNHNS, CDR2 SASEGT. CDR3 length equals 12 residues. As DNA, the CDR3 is TGTGCCGGGGGGGTTATCTACAATGAGCAGTTCTTC. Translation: CAGGVIYNEQFF.

The CDR3 sequence is CASSWTSGRAETQYF. CDR3 DNA sequence: TGTGCCAGCAGCTGGACTAGCGGGAGGGCAGAGACCCAGTACTTC. V is TRBV11-2 and J is TRBJ2-5; 15 nucleotides match TRBD2. The CDR3 contains 15 residues. With V trimmed by 4 bases and J by 4 bases, 1 base remained unmatched. The germline V gene has CDR1 SGHAT and CDR2 FQNNGV.

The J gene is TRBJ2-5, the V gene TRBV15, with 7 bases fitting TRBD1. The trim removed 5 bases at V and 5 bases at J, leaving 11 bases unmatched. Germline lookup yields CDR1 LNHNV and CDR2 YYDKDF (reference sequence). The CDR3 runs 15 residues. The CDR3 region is CATSHRGGQVETQYF. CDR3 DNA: TGTGCCACCAGCCACCGTGGAGGACAGGTGGAGACCCAGTACTTC. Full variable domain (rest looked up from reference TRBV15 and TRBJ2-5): DAMVIQNPRYQVTQFGKPVTLSCSQTLNHNVMYWYQQKSSQAPKLLFHYYDKDFNNEADTPDNFQSRRPNTSFCFLDIRSPGLGDTAMYLCATSHRGGQVETQYFGPGTRLLVL.

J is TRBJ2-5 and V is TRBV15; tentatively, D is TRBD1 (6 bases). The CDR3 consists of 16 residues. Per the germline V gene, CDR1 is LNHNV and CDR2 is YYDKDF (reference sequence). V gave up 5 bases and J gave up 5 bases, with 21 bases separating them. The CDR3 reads CATSSLGAGQFETQYF. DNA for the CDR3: TGTGCCACCAGCTCCTTGGGTGCCGGACAGTTTGAGACCCAGTACTTC.

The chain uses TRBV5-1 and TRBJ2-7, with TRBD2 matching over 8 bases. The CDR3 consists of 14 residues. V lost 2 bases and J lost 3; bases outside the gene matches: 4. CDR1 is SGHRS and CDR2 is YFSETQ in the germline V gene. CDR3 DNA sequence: TGCGCCAGCAGCTTTAGCGGGGAAGGCTACGAGCAGTACTTC. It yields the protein CASSFSGEGYEQYF.

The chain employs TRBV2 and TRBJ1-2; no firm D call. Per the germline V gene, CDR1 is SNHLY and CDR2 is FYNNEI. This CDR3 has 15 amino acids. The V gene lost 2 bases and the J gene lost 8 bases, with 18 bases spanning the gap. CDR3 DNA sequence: TGTGCCAGCAGTGAATCTAGGAAGACACCGGGGGGCTACACCTTC. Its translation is CASSESRKTPGGYTF.